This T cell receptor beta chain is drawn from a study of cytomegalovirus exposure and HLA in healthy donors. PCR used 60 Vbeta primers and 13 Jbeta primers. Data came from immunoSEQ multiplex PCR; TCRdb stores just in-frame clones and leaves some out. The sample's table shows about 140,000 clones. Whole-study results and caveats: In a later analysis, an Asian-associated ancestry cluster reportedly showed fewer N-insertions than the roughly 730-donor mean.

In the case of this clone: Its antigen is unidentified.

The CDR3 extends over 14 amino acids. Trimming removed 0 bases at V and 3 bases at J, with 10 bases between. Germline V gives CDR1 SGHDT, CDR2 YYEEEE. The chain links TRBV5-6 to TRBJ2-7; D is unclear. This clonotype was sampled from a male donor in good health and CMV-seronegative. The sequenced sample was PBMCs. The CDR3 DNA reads TGTGCCAGCAGCTTGGGAGCCCCAAGCTACGAGCAGTACTTC. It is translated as CASSLGAPSYEQYF.